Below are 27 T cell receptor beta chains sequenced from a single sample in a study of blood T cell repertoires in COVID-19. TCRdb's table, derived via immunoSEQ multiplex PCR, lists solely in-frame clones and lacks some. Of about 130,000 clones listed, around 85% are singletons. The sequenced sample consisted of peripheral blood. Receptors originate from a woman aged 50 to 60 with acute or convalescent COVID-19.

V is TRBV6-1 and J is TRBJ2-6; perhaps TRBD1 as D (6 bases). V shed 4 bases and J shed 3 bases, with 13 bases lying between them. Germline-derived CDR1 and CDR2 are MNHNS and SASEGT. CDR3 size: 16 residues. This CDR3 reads CASSAPSGVGANVLTF. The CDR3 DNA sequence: TGTGCCAGCAGTGCTCCTTCAGGGGTTGGGGCCAACGTCCTGACTTTC.

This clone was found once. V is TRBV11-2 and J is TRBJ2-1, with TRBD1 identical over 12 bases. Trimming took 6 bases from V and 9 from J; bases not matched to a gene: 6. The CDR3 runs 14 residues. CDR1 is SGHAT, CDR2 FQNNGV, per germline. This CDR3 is CASRGTGGYGEQFF. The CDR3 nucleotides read TGTGCCAGCAGAGGGACAGGGGGCTATGGTGAGCAGTTCTTC.

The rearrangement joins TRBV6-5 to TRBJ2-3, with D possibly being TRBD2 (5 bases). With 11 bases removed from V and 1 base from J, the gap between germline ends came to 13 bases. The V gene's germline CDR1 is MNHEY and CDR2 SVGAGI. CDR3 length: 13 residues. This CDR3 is CAGHKGGTDTQYF. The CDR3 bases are TGTGCCGGCCACAAGGGAGGCACAGATACGCAGTATTTT.

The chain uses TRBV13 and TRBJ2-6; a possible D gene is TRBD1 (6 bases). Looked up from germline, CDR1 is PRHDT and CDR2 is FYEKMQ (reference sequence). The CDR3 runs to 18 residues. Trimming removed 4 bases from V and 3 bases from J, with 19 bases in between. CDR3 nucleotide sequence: TGTGCCAGCAGCTCACAGGGAATTAACGGTTTTGGGGCCAACGTCCTGACTTTC. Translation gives CASSSQGINGFGANVLTF. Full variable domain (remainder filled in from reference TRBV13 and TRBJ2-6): AAGVIQSPRHLIKEKRETATLKCYPIPRHDTVYWYQQGPGQDPQFLISFYEKMQSDKGSIPDRFSAQQFSDYHSELNMSSLELGDSALYFCASSSQGINGFGANVLTFGAGSRLTVL.

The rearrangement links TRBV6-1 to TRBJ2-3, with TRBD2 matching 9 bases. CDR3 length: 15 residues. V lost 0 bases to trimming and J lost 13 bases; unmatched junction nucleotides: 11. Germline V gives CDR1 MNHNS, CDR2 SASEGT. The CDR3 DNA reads TGTGCCAGCAGTGAAGCAGGGGCGGGGGGGCCGATTAAGTATTTT. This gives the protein CASSEAGAGGPIKYF.

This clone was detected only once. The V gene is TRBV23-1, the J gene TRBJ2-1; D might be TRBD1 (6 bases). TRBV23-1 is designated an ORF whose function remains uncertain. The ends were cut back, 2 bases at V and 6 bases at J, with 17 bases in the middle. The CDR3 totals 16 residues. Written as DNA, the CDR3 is TGCGCCAGCAGTCAACCGTGGGACAAGGGCTCCAATGAGCAGTTCTTC. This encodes CASSQPWDKGSNEQFF.

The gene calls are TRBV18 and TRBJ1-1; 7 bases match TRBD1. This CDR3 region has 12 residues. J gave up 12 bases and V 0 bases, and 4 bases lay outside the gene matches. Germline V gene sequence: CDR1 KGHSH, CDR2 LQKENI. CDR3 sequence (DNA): TGTGCCAGCTCACCACCGACAGGGAGTCCTTTCTTT. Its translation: CASSPPTGSPFF.

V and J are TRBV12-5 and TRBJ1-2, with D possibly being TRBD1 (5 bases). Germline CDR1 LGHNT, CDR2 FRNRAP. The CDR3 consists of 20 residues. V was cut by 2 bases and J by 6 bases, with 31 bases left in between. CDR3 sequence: CASGLIRRGLQTTNNHGYTF. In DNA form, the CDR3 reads TGTGCTAGTGGTTTGATCCGCCGGGGACTCCAAACAACGAACAATCATGGCTACACCTTC.

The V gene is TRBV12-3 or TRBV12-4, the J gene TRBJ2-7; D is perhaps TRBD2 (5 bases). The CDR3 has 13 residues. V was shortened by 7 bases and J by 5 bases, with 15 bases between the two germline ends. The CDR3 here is CASTRPGSHEQYF. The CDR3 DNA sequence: TGTGCCAGCACCAGACCTGGGAGCCACGAGCAGTACTTC.

CDR3 loop: CASSYGYGYTF. As DNA, the CDR3 is TGTGCCAGCAGTTACGGCTATGGCTACACCTTC. The chain has TRBV12-3 or TRBV12-4 and TRBJ1-2, with D unclear. This CDR3 comprises 11 residues. V was pared by 4 bases and J by 4 bases, with 4 bases between.

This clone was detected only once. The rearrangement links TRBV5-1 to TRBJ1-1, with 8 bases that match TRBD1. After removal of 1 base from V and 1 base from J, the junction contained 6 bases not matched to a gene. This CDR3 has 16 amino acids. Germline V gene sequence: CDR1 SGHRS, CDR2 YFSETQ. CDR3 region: CASSLQGQGWNTEAFF. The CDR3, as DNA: TGCGCCAGCAGCTTGCAAGGACAGGGATGGAACACTGAAGCTTTCTTT.

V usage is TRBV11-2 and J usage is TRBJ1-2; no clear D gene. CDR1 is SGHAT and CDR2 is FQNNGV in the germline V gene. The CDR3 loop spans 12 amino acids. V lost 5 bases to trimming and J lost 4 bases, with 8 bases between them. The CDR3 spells CASSTNTYGYTF. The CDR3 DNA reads TGTGCCAGCAGCACTAACACCTATGGCTACACCTTC.

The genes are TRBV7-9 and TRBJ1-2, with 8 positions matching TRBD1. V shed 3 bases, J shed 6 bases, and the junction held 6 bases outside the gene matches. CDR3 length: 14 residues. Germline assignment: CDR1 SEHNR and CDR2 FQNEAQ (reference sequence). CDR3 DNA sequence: TGTGCCAGCAGCTTGCTGACAGGGGCTGATGGCTACACCTTC. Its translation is CASSLLTGADGYTF.

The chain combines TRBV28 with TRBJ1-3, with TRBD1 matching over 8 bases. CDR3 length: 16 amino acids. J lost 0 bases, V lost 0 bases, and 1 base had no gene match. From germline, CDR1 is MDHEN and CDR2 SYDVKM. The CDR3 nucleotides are TGTGCCAGCAGTTTATGGGGGACAGGCTCTGGAAACACCATATATTTT. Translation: CASSLWGTGSGNTIYF.

The CDR3 here is CASSTLAGGTGANVLTF. CDR3 coding DNA: TGTGCCAGTAGTACTCTAGCGGGGGGGACTGGGGCCAACGTCCTGACTTTC. The J gene is TRBJ2-6, the V gene TRBV19, with 12 bases matching TRBD2. Germline CDR1 and CDR2: LNHDA and SQIVND (reference sequence). The ends lost 4 bases at V and 2 bases at J; junction bases unmatched: 3. There are 17 residues in the CDR3.

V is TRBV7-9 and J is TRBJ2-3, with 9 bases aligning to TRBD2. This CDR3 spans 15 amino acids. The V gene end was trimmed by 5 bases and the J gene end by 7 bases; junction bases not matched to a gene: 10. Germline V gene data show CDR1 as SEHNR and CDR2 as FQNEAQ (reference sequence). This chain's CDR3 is CASSRTSGRANTQYF. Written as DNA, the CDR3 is TGTGCCAGCAGCCGCACTAGCGGGCGAGCCAATACGCAGTATTTT. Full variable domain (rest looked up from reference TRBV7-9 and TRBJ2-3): DTGVSQNPRHKITKRGQNVTFRCDPISEHNRLYWYRQTLGQGPEFLTYFQNEAQLEKSRLLSDRFSAERPKGSFSTLEIQRTEQGDSAMYLCASSRTSGRANTQYFGPGTRLTVL.

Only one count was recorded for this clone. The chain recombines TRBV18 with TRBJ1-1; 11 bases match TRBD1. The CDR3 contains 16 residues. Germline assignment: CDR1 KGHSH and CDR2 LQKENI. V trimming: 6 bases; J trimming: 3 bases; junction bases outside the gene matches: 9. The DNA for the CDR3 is TGTGCCAGCTCCCGGGACAGGGGGAATCGGGACACTGAAGCTTTCTTT. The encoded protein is CASSRDRGNRDTEAFF.

In DNA, the CDR3 is TGTGCCAGCTCACCCCTAAGCTCCTACAATGAGCAGTTCTTC. Amino acid sequence: CASSPLSSYNEQFF. V is TRBV18 and J is TRBJ2-1, with D hard to call. This CDR3 has 14 residues. Germline lookup yields CDR1 KGHSH and CDR2 LQKENI. V was shortened by 3 bases and J by 0 bases, with 6 bases between the two germline ends.

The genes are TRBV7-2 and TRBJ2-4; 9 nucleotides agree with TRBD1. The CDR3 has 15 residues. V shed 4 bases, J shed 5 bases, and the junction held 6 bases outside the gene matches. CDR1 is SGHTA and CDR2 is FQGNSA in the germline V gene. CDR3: CASSSYRDRENIQYF. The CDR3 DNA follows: TGTGCCAGCAGCTCCTACCGGGACAGGGAAAACATTCAGTACTTC. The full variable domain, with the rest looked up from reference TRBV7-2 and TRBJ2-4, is GAGVSQSPSNKVTEKGKDVELRCDPISGHTALYWYRQSLGQGLEFLIYFQGNSAPDKSGLPSDRFSAERTGGSVSTLTIQRTQQEDSAVYLCASSSYRDRENIQYFGAGTRLSVL.

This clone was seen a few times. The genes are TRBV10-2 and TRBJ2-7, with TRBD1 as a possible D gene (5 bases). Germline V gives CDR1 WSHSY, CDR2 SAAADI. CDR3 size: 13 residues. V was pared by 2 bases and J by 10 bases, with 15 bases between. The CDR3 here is CASSERAPGRQYF. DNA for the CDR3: TGCGCCAGCAGTGAGAGAGCCCCAGGGCGTCAGTACTTC.

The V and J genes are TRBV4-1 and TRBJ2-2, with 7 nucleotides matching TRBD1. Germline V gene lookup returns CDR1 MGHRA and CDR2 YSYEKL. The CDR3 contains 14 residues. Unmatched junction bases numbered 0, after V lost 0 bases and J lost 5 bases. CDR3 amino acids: CASSQEDRTGELFF. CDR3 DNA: TGCGCCAGCAGCCAAGAGGACAGGACCGGGGAGCTGTTTTTT.

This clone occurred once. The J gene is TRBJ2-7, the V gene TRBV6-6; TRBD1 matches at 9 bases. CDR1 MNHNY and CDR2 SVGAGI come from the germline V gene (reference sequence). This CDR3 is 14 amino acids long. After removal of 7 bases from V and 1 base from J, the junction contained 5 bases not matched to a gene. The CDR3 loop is CASTRGTGSYEQYF. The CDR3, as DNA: TGTGCCAGCACCCGCGGGACAGGGTCCTACGAGCAGTACTTC.

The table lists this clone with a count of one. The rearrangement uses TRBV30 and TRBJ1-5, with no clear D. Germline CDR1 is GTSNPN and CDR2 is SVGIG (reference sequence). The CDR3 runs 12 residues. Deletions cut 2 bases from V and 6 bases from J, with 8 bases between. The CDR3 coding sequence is TGTGCCTGGAGTTTGGAGGGTCAGCCCCAGCATTTT. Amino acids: CAWSLEGQPQHF. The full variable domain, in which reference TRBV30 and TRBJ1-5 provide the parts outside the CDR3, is SQTIHQWPATLVQPVGSPLSLECTVEGTSNPNLYWYRQAAGRGLQLLFYSVGIGQISSEVPQNLSASRPQDRQFILSSKKLLLSDSGFYLCAWSLEGQPQHFGDGTRLSIL.

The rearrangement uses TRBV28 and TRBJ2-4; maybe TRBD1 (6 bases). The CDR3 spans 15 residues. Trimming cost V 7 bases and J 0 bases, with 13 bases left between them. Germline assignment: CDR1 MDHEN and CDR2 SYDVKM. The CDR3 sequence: CASMAGVLAKNIQYF. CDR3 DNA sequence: TGTGCCAGCATGGCAGGGGTACTAGCCAAAAACATTCAGTACTTC.

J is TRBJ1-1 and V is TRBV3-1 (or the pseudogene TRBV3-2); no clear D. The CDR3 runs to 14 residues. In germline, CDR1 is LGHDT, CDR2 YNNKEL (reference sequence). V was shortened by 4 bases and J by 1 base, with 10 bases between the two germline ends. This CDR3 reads CASSPELANTEAFF. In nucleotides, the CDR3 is TGTGCCAGCAGCCCCGAACTTGCGAACACTGAAGCTTTCTTT.

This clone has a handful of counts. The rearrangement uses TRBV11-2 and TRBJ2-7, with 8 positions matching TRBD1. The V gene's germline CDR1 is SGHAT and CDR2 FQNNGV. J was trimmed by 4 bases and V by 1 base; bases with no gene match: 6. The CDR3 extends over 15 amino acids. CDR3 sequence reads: CASSLGAGGRYEQYF. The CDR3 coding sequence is TGTGCCAGCAGCTTAGGGGCAGGGGGCCGTTACGAGCAGTACTTC.

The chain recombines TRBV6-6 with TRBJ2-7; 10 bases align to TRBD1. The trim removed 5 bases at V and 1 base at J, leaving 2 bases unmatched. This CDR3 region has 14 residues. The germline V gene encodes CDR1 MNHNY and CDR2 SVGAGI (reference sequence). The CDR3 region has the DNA TGTGCCAGCAGTCGACAGGGGGCATCCTACGAGCAGTACTTC. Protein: CASSRQGASYEQYF.